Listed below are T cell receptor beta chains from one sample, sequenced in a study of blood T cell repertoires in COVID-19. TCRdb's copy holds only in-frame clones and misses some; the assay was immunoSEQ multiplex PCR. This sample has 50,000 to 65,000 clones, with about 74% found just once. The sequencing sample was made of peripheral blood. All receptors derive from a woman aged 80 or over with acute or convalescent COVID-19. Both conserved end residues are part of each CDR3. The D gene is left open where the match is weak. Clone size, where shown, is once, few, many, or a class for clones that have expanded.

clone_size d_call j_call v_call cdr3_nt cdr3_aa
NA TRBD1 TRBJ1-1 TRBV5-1 TGCGCCAGCAGCTTGTGGGACAGAAACACTGAAGCTTTCTTT CASSLWDRNTEAFF
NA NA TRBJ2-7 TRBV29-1 TGCAGCGTTGAGGACACAGACTCCTACGAGCAGTACTTC CSVEDTDSYEQYF
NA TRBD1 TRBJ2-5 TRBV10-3 TGTGCCATCACCGCGGGACAGGGAGAGACCCAGTACTTC CAITAGQGETQYF
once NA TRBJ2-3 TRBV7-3 TGTGCCAGCAGCTCCAGTCATGCGGGGTCCACAGATACGCAGTATTTT CASSSSHAGSTDTQYF
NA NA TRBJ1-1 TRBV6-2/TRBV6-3 TGTGCCAGCAGTTACGGGGCAGCCATCACTGAAGCTTTCTTT CASSYGAAITEAFF
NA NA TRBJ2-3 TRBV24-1 TGTGCCACCAGTGATCAGCGGCCACCAGATACGCAGTATTTT CATSDQRPPDTQYF
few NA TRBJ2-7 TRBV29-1 TGCAGCGTTGCGGTTTTGGGGCAGGGCACCTACGAGCAGTACTTC CSVAVLGQGTYEQYF
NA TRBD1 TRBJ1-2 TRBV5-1 TGCGCCAGCAGCAAGGACAGGGGGAACTATGGCTACACCTTC CASSKDRGNYGYTF
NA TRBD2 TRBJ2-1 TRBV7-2 TGTGCCAGCAGCTTAGCTAGCGGGAGTGATGAGCAGTTCTTC CASSLASGSDEQFF
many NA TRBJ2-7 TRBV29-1 TGCAGCGCCCAAGGGGGAAGCGGAGAGCAGTACTTC CSAQGGSGEQYF
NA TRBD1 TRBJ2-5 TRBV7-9 TGTGCCAGCAACCGGGACAGTGAAGAGACCCAGTACTTC CASNRDSEETQYF
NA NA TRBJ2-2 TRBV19 TGTGCGGGGGCCTCTGCGAACACCGGGGAGCTGTTTTTT CAGASANTGELFF
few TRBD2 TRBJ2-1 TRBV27 TGTGCCAGCAGTTTGGGTGCTAGCGGGATCGGGCGTGAGCAGTTCTTC CASSLGASGIGREQFF
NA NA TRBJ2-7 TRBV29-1 TGCAGCGTCCGACTCTGGCATTCCGGAGGCTACGAGCAGTACTTC CSVRLWHSGGYEQYF
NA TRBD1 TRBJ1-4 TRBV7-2 TGTGCCAGCAGCCTAGACAGGGGGCTTGAAAAACTGTTTTTT CASSLDRGLEKLFF
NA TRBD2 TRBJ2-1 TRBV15 TGTGCCACCAGCAGAGAGACTAGCGGGAGTCCCTACAATGAGCAGTTCTTC CATSRETSGSPYNEQFF
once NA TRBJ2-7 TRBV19 TGTGCCAGTAGTATAGCGGACTCTAGCTCCTACGAGCAGTACTTC CASSIADSSSYEQYF
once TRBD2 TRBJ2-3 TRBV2 TGTGCCAGCAGTCCCCTTGTAGGCGGGGGAAGCACAGATACGCAGTATTTT CASSPLVGGGSTDTQYF
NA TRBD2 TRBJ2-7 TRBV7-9 TGTGCCAGCAGCACAAGCAGGACTAGCGTAACCTACGAGCAGTACTTC CASSTSRTSVTYEQYF
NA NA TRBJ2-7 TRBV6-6 TGTGCCAGCAGTTACATATCGCAGGCCTCTTACGAGCAGTACTTC CASSYISQASYEQYF
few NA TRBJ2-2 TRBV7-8 TGTGCCAGCAGCTTAGAGGGCGCCGGAGGTGGCGGGGAGCTGTTTTTT CASSLEGAGGGGELFF
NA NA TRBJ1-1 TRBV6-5 TGTGCCAGCAGTCCTACAGTGAACACTGAAGCTTTCTTT CASSPTVNTEAFF
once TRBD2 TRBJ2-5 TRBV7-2 TGTGCCAGCACCGATAGCGGGAGGGCCATAAAGACCCAGTACTTC CASTDSGRAIKTQYF
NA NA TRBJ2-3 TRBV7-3 TGTGCCAGCAGCTTAACCCCGGGGTGGAGCACAGATACGCAGTATTTT CASSLTPGWSTDTQYF
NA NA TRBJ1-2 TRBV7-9 TGTGCCAGCAGCTTAGAGGGTCGGGGCTATGGCTACACCTTC CASSLEGRGYGYTF
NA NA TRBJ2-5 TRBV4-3 TGCGCCAGCAGCCAAGAATACAGCCAAGAAACCCAGTACTTC CASSQEYSQETQYF
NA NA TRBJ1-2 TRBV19 TGTGCCAGTAGTACCCGGGACGCCGGAGGGACCTTC CASSTRDAGGTF
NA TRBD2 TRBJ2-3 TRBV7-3 TGTGCCAGCAGCCCAACTAGCGGGAGGGCCACAGATACGCAGTATTTT CASSPTSGRATDTQYF
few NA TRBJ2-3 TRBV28 TGTGCCAGCAGTTTCTTGGGACAGGGGGGACTAGCGGGTAGAGATACGCAGTATTTT CASSFLGQGGLAGRDTQYF
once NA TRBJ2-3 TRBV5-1 TGCGCCAGCAGCACCGGACAGCCGTCGGGCACAGATACGCAGTATTTT CASSTGQPSGTDTQYF
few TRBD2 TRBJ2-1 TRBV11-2 TGTGCCAGCAGCAGTAGGACTAGCGGTTACAATGAGCAGTTCTTC CASSSRTSGYNEQFF
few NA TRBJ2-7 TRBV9 TGTGCCAGCAGCGATCCCTTTGGCGGGCCGACCTACGAGCAGTACTTC CASSDPFGGPTYEQYF
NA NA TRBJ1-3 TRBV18 TGTGCCAGCTCACCCCCAAGCCCGTCCTCTGGAAACACCATATATTTT CASSPPSPSSGNTIYF
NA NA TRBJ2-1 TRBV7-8 TGTGCCAGCAGCTTGGACAACAATGAGCAGTTCTTC CASSLDNNEQFF
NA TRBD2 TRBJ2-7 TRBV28 TGTGCCAGCGTCCTGGATAGCGGGAGGGCATACGAGCAGTACTTC CASVLDSGRAYEQYF
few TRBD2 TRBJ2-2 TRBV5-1 TGCGCCAGCACGGCTAGCGGGAGTCTCGGGGAGCTGTTTTTT CASTASGSLGELFF
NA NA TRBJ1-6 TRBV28 TGTGCCAGCAGTTCACCCGGACAGTATAATTCACCCCTCCACTTT CASSSPGQYNSPLHF
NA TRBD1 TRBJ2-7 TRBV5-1 TGCGCCAGCAGTTTCCAACCGGGACAGGGAGCCTACGAGCAGTACTTC CASSFQPGQGAYEQYF
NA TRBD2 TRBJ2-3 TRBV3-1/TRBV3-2 TGTGCCAGCAGCCGTCCGGGACTAGCGGGAGGGTCCGATACGCAGTATTTT CASSRPGLAGGSDTQYF
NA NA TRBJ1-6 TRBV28 TGTGCCAGCTACCACGGGCCGGGGAATTCACCCCTCCACTTT CASYHGPGNSPLHF
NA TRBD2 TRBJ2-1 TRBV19 TGTGCCACAGGACTAGCCGCTGACGCGAGCTCCTACAATGAGCAGTTCTTC CATGLAADASSYNEQFF